This TCR beta chain originates from a study of blood T cells in healthy people across ages. Donors ranged from about 6 to 90 years old and were healthy Caucasians in Russia. This clonotype was seen a handful of times. Using a J-beta primer mix together with a sample-barcoded 5' primer, a second PCR was run for about 7 to 12 cycles. TCRdb re-derived calls from the 5' RACE reads in MiXCR, one entry per CDR3 protein. The data show about 1,500,000 distinct CDR3 sequences, roughly 27% seen once. V was pared by 5 bases and J by 5 bases, with 7 bases of the junction left unmatched. The CDR3 has 14 residues. Per germline, CDR1 DFQATT and CDR2 SNEGSKA (reference sequence).

The rearrangement joins TRBV20-1 to TRBJ2-3, with TRBD1 matching over 10 bases. The sequence was collected from a woman aged 25 to 39 in good health. Material for sequencing was blood. The CDR3 DNA sequence: TGCAGTGCTCCTGACAGGGGGCGCGGAGATACGCAGTATTTT. Its translation: CSAPDRGRGDTQYF.